The 13 T cell receptor beta chains listed next were all sequenced from one sample in a study of T cells in Graves' hyperthyroidism and ophthalmopathy. Researchers amplified the TCR beta CDR3 regions from RNA transcripts. The HTBI set primed first-round TCR CDR3 RT-PCR. TCRdb re-derived calls from the multiplex PCR reads in MiXCR, one entry per CDR3 protein. The sample consists of roughly 380,000 distinct CDR3 sequences, over 15% of them appearing once. The sequenced sample consisted of blood. Receptors were obtained from a woman aged 40-49 years with Graves' ophthalmopathy.

At least ten counts were recorded for this clonotype. The chain is built from TRBV28 and TRBJ1-5; D is possibly TRBD1 (5 bases). In germline, CDR1 is MDHEN, CDR2 SYDVKM. CDR3 size: 13 residues. Trimming left V 5 bases short and J 7 bases short, with 12 bases between. For the CDR3, the DNA is TGTGCCAGCAGTGTCCGGACAAGGCAGCCCCAGCATTTT. Encoded protein: CASSVRTRQPQHF.

The chain has TRBV29-1 and TRBJ1-3; 8 bases align to TRBD1. Germline V gene lookup returns CDR1 SQVTM and CDR2 ANQGSEA. Trimming took 7 bases from V and 0 from J; bases not matched to a gene: 5. The CDR3 is made up of 14 amino acids. CDR3 loop: CSGRTGGSGNTIYF. DNA of the CDR3: TGCAGCGGCCGTACAGGGGGCTCTGGAAACACCATATATTTT.

Ten or more counts support this clonotype. The rearrangement uses TRBV6-2 or TRBV6-3 and TRBJ2-7; perhaps TRBD2 as D (6 bases). V lost 3 bases to trimming and J lost 3 bases, with 9 bases between them. The germline gives CDR1 MNHEY, CDR2 SVGEGT. The CDR3 has 13 amino acids. CDR3 sequence reads: CASSYYGSYEQYF. The DNA for the CDR3 is TGTGCCAGCAGTTATTACGGGAGCTACGAGCAGTACTTC.

This clonotype has ten or more counts. The CDR3 sequence: CSARDGQRSSYEQYF. In DNA form, the CDR3 reads TGCAGTGCTAGAGATGGACAGAGGAGCTCCTACGAGCAGTACTTC. V usage is TRBV20-1 and J usage is TRBJ2-7, with D maybe TRBD1 (6 bases). The CDR3 length is 15 residues. Germline values: CDR1 DFQATT, CDR2 SNEGSKA (reference sequence). The V and J ends lost 0 bases and 0 bases respectively, with 12 bases between them.

This clonotype appeared many times. The chain has TRBV10-3 and TRBJ1-5; perhaps TRBD1 as D (6 bases). V was trimmed by 6 bases and J by 3 bases, leaving 9 bases between them. This CDR3 has 13 amino acids. Germline CDR1 ENHRY, CDR2 SYGVKD. The CDR3 loop is CAIRDSINQPQHF. CDR3 DNA: TGTGCCATCAGGGACAGTATCAATCAGCCCCAGCATTTT.

This clonotype was counted ten times or more. This sequence joins TRBV11-2 and TRBJ1-2, with no clear D. CDR3 length: 15 amino acids. The V end was cut by 2 bases, the J end by 0 bases, with 10 bases between. CDR1 and CDR2 (germline): SGHAT, FQNNGV. For the CDR3, the DNA is TGTGCCAGCAGCTTAAATAGGCTTTCTAACTATGGCTACACCTTC. This gives the protein CASSLNRLSNYGYTF.

Of note for this clonotype: A much bigger clone sits one base away, suggesting this may be a read error. The chain carries TRBV6-1 and TRBJ2-2, with 13 bases fitting TRBD2. Germline values: CDR1 MNHNS, CDR2 SASEGT. The junction had 3 bases not matched to a gene; V was cut back by 6 bases and J by 5 bases. The CDR3 is made up of 15 amino acids. The CDR3 bases are TGTGCCAGCAGCCCGACTAGCGGGAGGACCGGGGAGCTGTTTTTT. Residues: CASSPTSGRTGELFF.

At least ten counts were recorded for this clonotype. Just one base apart from a much larger clone, this may be a read error. The V call is TRBV6-1, the J call TRBJ1-1, with 7 bases fitting TRBD1. The CDR3 loop spans 14 amino acids. The germline CDR1 and CDR2 sequences are MNHNS and SASEGT. The CDR3, as DNA: TGTGCCAGCAGTCCGGGACAGAGGACGACTGAAGCTTCCTTT. It encodes CASSPGQRTTEASF.

Written as DNA, the CDR3 is TGTGCCAGCAGCGGAGGAGAGAACACTGAAGCTTTCTTT. Its translation: CASSGGENTEAFF. The J gene is TRBJ1-1, the V gene TRBV7-9; D is unresolved. The CDR3 has 13 amino acids. The V gene's germline CDR1 is SEHNR and CDR2 FQNEAQ (reference sequence). V was shortened by 5 bases and J by 1 base, with 8 bases between the two germline ends.

There are many counts of this clonotype. The CDR3 sequence is CASSLGSDRPYEQYF. The CDR3 DNA sequence: TGTGCCAGCAGCCTAGGCTCCGACAGGCCCTACGAGCAGTACTTC. The genes are TRBV7-9 and TRBJ2-7; tentative D call: TRBD1 (6 bases). Germline CDR1 and CDR2: SEHNR and FQNEAQ (reference sequence). This CDR3 has 15 amino acids. V dropped 5 bases and J dropped 2 bases, with 16 bases sitting between them.

This clonotype was seen at least ten times. The rearrangement uses TRBV6-5 and TRBJ1-5; no definite D call. The CDR3 length is 16 residues. V shed 0 bases and J shed 5 bases, with 14 bases lying between them. The germline V gene encodes CDR1 MNHEY and CDR2 SVGAGI. CDR3 loop: CASSYSTVKIDQPQHF. The CDR3 bases are TGTGCCAGCAGTTACTCGACGGTTAAGATCGATCAGCCCCAGCATTTT.

There are many counts of this clonotype. The V gene is TRBV28, the J gene TRBJ2-7; 7 bases are shared with TRBD2. Germline V gives CDR1 MDHEN, CDR2 SYDVKM. Trimming cost V 4 bases and J 0 bases; bases outside gene matches: 9. This CDR3 contains 16 residues. The CDR3, as DNA: TGTGCCAGCAGTTCCCCCCAAGCGGGAATCTCCTACGAGCAGTACTTC. Amino acids: CASSSPQAGISYEQYF.

This clonotype was observed at least ten times. The chain couples TRBV24-1 to TRBJ2-2, with TRBD2 matching over 13 bases. Germline V gene data show CDR1 as KGHDR and CDR2 as SFDVKD. Trimming cost V 2 bases and J 7 bases; bases outside gene matches: 3. The CDR3 has 16 amino acids. The CDR3 DNA sequence: TGTGCCACCAGTGATTACGGGACTAGCGGGATCGGGGAGCTGTTTTTT. It translates to CATSDYGTSGIGELFF.